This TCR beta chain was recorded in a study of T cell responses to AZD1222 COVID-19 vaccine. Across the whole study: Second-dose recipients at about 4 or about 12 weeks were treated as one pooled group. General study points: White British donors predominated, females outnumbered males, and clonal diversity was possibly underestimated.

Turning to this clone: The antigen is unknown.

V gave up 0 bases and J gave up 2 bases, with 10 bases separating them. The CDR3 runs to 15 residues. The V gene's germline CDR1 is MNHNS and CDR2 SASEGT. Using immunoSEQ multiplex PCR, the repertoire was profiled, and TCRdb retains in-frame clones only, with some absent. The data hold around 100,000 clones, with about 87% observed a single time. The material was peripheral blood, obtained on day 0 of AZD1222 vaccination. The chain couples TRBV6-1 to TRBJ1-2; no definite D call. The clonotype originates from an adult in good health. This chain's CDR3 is CASSEAGSLNYGYTF. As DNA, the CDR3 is TGTGCCAGCAGTGAAGCTGGTAGTTTAAACTATGGCTACACCTTC.